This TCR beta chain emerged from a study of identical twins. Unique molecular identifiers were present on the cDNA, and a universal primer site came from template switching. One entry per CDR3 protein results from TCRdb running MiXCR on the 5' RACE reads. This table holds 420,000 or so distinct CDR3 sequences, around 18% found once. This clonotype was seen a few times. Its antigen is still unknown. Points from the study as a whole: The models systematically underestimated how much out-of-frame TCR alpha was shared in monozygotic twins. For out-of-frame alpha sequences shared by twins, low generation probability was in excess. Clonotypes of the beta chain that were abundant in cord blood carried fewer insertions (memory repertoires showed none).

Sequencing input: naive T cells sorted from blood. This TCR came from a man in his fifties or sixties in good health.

CDR3 sequence reads: CASSNPFPGDTEAFF. The CDR3 DNA follows: TGTGCCAGCAGTAACCCCTTTCCAGGAGACACTGAAGCTTTCTTT. V gene TRBV28 combines with J gene TRBJ1-1; D uncertain. Germline CDR1 and CDR2: MDHEN and SYDVKM. Trimming took 5 bases from V and 3 from J, leaving 16 bases between them. This CDR3 is 15 amino acids long.